This T cell receptor beta chain was recorded in a study of blood T cell repertoires in COVID-19. V was shortened by 4 bases and J by 1 base, with 5 bases between the two germline ends. The CDR3 is 13 amino acids. Germline CDR1 is SQVTM and CDR2 is ANQGSEA. The data were produced by immunoSEQ multiplex PCR, yet TCRdb's version contains in-frame clones alone and is incomplete. The sample has a few hundred thousand clones, 88% seen once. This clonotype originated in a woman younger than 45 who had recovered from COVID-19. The V call is TRBV29-1, the J call TRBJ2-6; no definite D call. Sequenced sample: peripheral blood. The CDR3 region has the DNA TGCAGCGTTGTCCCTTCTGGGGCCAACGTCCTGACTTTC. Translated: CSVVPSGANVLTF.